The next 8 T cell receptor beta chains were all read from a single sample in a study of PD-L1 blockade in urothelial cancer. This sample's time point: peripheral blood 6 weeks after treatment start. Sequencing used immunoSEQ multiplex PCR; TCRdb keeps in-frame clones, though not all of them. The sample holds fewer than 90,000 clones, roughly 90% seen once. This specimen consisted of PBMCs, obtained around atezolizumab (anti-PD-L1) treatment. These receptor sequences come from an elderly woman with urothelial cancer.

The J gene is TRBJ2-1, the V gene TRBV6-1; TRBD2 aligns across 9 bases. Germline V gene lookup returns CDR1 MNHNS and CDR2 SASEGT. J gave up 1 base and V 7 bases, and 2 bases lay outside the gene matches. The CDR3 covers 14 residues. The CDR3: CASKTSGSYNEQFF. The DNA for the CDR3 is TGTGCCAGCAAGACTAGCGGTTCCTACAATGAGCAGTTCTTC.

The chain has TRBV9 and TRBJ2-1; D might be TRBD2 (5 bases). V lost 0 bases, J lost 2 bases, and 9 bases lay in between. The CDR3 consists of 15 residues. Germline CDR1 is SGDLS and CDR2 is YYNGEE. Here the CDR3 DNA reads TGTGCCAGCAGCGTAGCTCTTAGCGCCTACAATGAGCAGTTCTTC. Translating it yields CASSVALSAYNEQFF. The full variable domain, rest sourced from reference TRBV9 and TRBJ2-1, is DSGVTQTPKHLITATGQRVTLRCSPRSGDLSVYWYQQSLDQGLQFLIQYYNGEERAKGNILERFSAQQFPDLHSELNLSSLELGDSALYFCASSVALSAYNEQFFGPGTRLTVL.

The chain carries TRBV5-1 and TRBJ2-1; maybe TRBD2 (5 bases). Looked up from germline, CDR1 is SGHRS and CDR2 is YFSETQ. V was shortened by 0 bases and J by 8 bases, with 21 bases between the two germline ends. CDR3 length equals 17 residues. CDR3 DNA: TGCGCCAGCAGCTTGGATCGAAGCGGAGGAATTAGTGATGAGCAGTTCTTC. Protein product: CASSLDRSGGISDEQFF.

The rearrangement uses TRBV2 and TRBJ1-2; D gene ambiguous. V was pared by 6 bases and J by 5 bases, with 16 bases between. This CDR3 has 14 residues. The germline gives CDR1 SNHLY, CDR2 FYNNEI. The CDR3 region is CASSLGSTIYGYTF. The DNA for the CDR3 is TGTGCCAGCAGCCTGGGCAGCACGATATATGGCTACACCTTC.

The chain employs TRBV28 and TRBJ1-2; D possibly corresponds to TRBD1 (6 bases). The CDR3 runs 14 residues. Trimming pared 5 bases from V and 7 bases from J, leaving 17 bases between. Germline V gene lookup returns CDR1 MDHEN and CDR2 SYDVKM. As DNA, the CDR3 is TGTGCCAGCAGTCCCGCCGGGACATCGGGTGGCTACACCTTC. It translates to CASSPAGTSGGYTF.

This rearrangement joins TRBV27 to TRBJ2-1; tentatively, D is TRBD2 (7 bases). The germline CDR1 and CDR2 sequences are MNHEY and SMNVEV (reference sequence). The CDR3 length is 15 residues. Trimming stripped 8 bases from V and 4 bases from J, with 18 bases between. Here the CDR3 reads CASSLEGEGYNEQFF. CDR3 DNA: TGTGCCAGCTCCTTGGAGGGGGAGGGGTACAATGAGCAGTTCTTC.

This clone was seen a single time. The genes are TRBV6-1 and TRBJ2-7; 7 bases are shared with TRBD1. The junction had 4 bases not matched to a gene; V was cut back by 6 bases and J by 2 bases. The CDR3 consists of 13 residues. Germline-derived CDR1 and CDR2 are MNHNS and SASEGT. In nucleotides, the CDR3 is TGTGCCAGCAGCCTGGGACAGCCCTACGAGCAGTACTTC. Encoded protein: CASSLGQPYEQYF.

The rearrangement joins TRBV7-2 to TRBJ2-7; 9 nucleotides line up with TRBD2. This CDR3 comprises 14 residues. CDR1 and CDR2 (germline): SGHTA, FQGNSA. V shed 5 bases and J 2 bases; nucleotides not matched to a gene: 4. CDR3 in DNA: TGTGCCAGCAGCCCTATAGCGGGAGCCTACGAGCAGTACTTC. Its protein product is CASSPIAGAYEQYF.